Each of the 8 T cell receptor beta chains below was sequenced from the same sample in a study of blood T cell repertoires in COVID-19. Some clones are missing from TCRdb's copy, which holds only in-frame ones; the method was immunoSEQ multiplex PCR. The data contain about 120,000 clones, more than 60% of them seen just once; the ten biggest clones take up about 2.3%. Material: peripheral blood. The receptor source for this set is a man between 65 and 80 years old with acute or convalescent COVID-19.

This clone was recorded a few times. The CDR3 nucleotides read TGTGCCAGCAGTTTGCAACAAACCTACGAGCAGTACTTC. Its protein is CASSLQQTYEQYF. The chain uses TRBV12-3 or TRBV12-4 and TRBJ2-7, with no clear D. The CDR3 sequence is 13 residues long. Trimming removed 3 bases at V and 2 bases at J, with 8 bases between.

This clone was seen once. A junction boundary mismatches the germline segment, possibly from a read error. For the CDR3, the DNA is TGCCCGTTTCGCAATCAGCCCCAGCATTTT. Its translation: CPFRNQPQHF. The rearrangement links TRBV24-1 to TRBJ1-5; no definite D call. The CDR3 is made up of 10 amino acids. The germline V gene has CDR1 KGHDR and CDR2 SFDVKD.

The V call is TRBV9, the J call TRBJ1-2; no firm D call. Trimming removed 0 bases at V and 0 bases at J, with 9 bases between. The germline V gene encodes CDR1 SGDLS and CDR2 YYNGEE. The CDR3 loop spans 15 amino acids. The CDR3 DNA follows: TGTGCCAGCAGCGTAGCTATGAGAGCTAACTATGGCTACACCTTC. Translating gives CASSVAMRANYGYTF. The entire variable domain, with the rest obtained from reference TRBV9 and TRBJ1-2, is as follows: DSGVTQTPKHLITATGQRVTLRCSPRSGDLSVYWYQQSLDQGLQFLIQYYNGEERAKGNILERFSAQQFPDLHSELNLSSLELGDSALYFCASSVAMRANYGYTFGSGTRLTVV.

The gene calls are TRBV6-4 and TRBJ2-3; D is unresolved. Germline CDR1 is MRHNA and CDR2 is SNTAGT. This CDR3 contains 12 residues. V lost 9 bases, J lost 2 bases, and 9 bases lay in between. The DNA of the CDR3 is TGTGCCAGTTTTTTACTCACAGATACGCAGTATTTT. Amino acid sequence: CASFLLTDTQYF.

The chain couples TRBV5-1 to TRBJ1-1; D is perhaps TRBD1 (5 bases). The V and J ends lost 1 base and 1 base respectively, with 8 bases between them. The CDR3 contains 14 residues. CDR1 is SGHRS, CDR2 YFSETQ, per germline. CDR3 nucleotides: TGCGCCAGCAGCTTGCTGGACAAGAACACTGAAGCTTTCTTT. Its translation: CASSLLDKNTEAFF. Drawing the rest from reference TRBV5-1 and TRBJ1-1, the complete variable domain is KAGVTQTPRYLIKTRGQQVTLSCSPISGHRSVSWYQQTPGQGLQFLFEYFSETQRNKGNFPGRFSGRQFSNSRSEMNVSTLELGDSALYLCASSLLDKNTEAFFGQGTRLTVV.

Points on this clone: The identical CDR3 is also encoded by other nucleotide sequences in the sample. The chain links TRBV7-2 to TRBJ1-5; 7 bases match TRBD1. V dropped 5 bases and J dropped 4; count of bases not matched to a gene: 5. Germline-derived CDR1 and CDR2 are SGHTA and FQGNSA. The CDR3 spans 14 residues. In DNA form, the CDR3 reads TGTGCCAGCAGCCCAAGGACAGGAAATCAGCCCCAGCATTTT. This sequence encodes CASSPRTGNQPQHF.

V gene TRBV2 combines with J gene TRBJ2-2, with D uncertain. Germline CDR1 is SNHLY and CDR2 is FYNNEI. The CDR3 extends over 13 amino acids. Deletions cut 5 bases from V and 2 bases from J, with 6 bases between. The CDR3 here is CASSNSNTGELFF. The CDR3 nucleotides are TGTGCCAGCAGTAACAGTAACACCGGGGAGCTGTTTTTT.

This chain links TRBV4-1 with TRBJ2-2, with D uncertain. The CDR3 sequence is 14 residues long. Looked up from germline, CDR1 is MGHRA and CDR2 is YSYEKL. V gave up 1 base and J gave up 4 bases, with 7 bases separating them. The CDR3 protein is CASSQVPVTGELFF. CDR3 bases: TGCGCCAGCAGCCAAGTTCCCGTCACCGGGGAGCTGTTTTTT.